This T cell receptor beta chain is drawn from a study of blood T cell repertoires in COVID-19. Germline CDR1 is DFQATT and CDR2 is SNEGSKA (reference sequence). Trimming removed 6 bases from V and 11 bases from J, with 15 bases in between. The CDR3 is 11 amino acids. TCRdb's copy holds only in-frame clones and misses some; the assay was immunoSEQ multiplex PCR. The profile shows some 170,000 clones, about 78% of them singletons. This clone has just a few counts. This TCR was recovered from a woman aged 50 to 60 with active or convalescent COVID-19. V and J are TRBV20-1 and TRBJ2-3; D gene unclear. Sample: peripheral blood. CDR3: CSAPTRSGQYF. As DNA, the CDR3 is TGCAGTGCCCCGACGAGGTCTGGGCAGTATTTT.